A single sample is the source of the 4 T cell receptor beta chains below, sequenced in a study of blood T cell repertoires in COVID-19. The table came from immunoSEQ multiplex PCR; TCRdb's copy has only in-frame clones and leaves some out. The data contain some 48,000 clones, around 87% of them seen just once; the ten biggest clones take up approximately 23%. The source material was peripheral blood. The receptors stem from an elderly woman in a cohort sampled during active or convalescent COVID-19.

The chain is built from TRBV3-1 (or the pseudogene TRBV3-2) and TRBJ1-1, with a possible D match to TRBD1 (6 bases). This CDR3 has 14 amino acids. The germline V gene has CDR1 LGHDT and CDR2 YNNKEL (reference sequence). Deletions cut 5 bases from V and 1 base from J, with 11 bases between. The chain's CDR3 is CASSAGTSNTEAFF. CDR3 in DNA: TGTGCCAGCAGCGCAGGGACATCGAACACTGAAGCTTTCTTT.

This clone was seen a few times. The chain couples TRBV11-2 to TRBJ1-2; the D gene is possibly TRBD1 (6 bases). Germline CDR1 and CDR2: SGHAT and FQNNGV. The CDR3 extends over 12 amino acids. Trimming removed 5 bases at V and 5 bases at J, with 9 bases between. Here the CDR3 reads CASSVTGYGYTF. Here the CDR3 DNA reads TGTGCCAGCAGCGTCACAGGGTATGGCTACACCTTC. Combining the CDR3 with reference TRBV11-2 and TRBJ1-2 gives the whole variable domain EAGVAQSPRYKIIEKRQSVAFWCNPISGHATLYWYQQILGQGPKLLIQFQNNGVVDDSQLPKDRFSAERLKGVDSTLKIQPAKLEDSAVYLCASSVTGYGYTFGSGTRLTVV.

The V gene is TRBV6-6, the J gene TRBJ1-4, with TRBD1 as a possible D gene (5 bases). Germline V lookup: CDR1 MNHNY, CDR2 SVGAGI (reference sequence). This CDR3 has 13 amino acids. Trimming left V 8 bases short and J 7 bases short, with 14 bases between. As DNA, the CDR3 is TGTGCCAGCGGGGTTAGGGGTCGTGAAAAACTGTTTTTT. Translation: CASGVRGREKLFF.

The CDR3 loop is CASSTRTGGGYTF. The CDR3 coding sequence is TGTGCCAGTAGTACTCGGACAGGGGGAGGCTACACCTTC. This rearrangement joins TRBV19 to TRBJ1-2; 10 bases align to TRBD1. The V gene's germline CDR1 is LNHDA and CDR2 SQIVND (reference sequence). V was pared by 4 bases and J by 8 bases, with 4 bases of the junction left unmatched. This CDR3 contains 13 residues.